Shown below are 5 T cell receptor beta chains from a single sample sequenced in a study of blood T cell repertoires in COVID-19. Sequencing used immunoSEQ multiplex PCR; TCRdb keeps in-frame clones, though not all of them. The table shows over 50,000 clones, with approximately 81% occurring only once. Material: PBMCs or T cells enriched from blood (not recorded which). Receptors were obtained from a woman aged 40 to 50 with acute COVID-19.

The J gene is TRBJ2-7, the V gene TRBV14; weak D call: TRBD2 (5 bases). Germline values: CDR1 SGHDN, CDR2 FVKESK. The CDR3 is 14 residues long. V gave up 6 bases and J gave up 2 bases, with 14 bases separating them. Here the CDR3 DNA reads TGTGCCAGCAGTATTGGCGGGTTTCCCTACGAGCAGTACTTC. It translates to CASSIGGFPYEQYF.

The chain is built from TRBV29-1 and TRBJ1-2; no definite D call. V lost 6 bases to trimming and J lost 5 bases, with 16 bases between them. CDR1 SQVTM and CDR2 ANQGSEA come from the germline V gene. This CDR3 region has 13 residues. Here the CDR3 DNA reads TGCAGCGTCGAGGGTCGGGTAGGGTATGGCTACACCTTC. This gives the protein CSVEGRVGYGYTF.

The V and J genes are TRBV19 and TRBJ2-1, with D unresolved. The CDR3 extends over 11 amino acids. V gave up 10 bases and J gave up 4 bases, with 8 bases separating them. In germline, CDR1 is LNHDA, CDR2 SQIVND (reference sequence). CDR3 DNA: TGTGCCACCCTGCTATACAATGAGCAGTTCTTC. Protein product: CATLLYNEQFF.

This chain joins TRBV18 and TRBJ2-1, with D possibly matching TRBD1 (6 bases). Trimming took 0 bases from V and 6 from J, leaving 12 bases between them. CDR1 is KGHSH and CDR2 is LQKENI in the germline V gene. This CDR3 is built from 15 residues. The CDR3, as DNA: TGTGCCAGCTCACCACCGACAGGTTTTGGCAATGAGCAGTTCTTC. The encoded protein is CASSPPTGFGNEQFF.

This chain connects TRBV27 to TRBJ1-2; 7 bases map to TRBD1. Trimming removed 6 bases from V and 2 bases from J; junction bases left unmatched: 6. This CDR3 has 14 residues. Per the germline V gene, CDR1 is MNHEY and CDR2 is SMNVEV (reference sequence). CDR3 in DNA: TGTGCCAGCAGCCAAGGGGGCCAGAACTATGGCTACACCTTC. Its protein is CASSQGGQNYGYTF.